This TCR beta chain appears in the sequencing data of a study of graft-versus-host responses after intestinal transplantation. Turning to the study itself: Recipients were all induced with anti-thymocyte globulin, then given tacrolimus and steroids for about three years. Study findings and constraints: Early declines in HvG clones that occurred post-transplant were associated with peak circulating GvH clone levels. Detected in recipient marrow were GvH clones, some of which were first observed in ileum or blood.

This CDR3 is 14 amino acids long. CDR1 KGHSH and CDR2 LQKENI come from the germline V gene. V dropped 3 bases and J dropped 10; count of bases not matched to a gene: 6. This clone was counted a few times. Its antigen remains unidentified. Profiled with immunoSEQ multiplex PCR; TCRdb holds only in-frame clones, not every one. Found here are about 120,000 clones, 85% to 95% of them singletons; the top ten hold more than 0.1%. The sample was unstimulated CD4+ T cells sorted from spleen or lymph node cells, taken before intestinal transplant. The origin of this receptor is a human donor who received an intestinal transplant. This chain links TRBV18 with TRBJ1-1; 12 bases map to TRBD1. CDR3 amino acids: CASSPGQGARRAFF. Written as DNA, the CDR3 is TGTGCCAGCTCACCGGGACAGGGGGCGAGGCGAGCTTTCTTT.